This is a list of T cell receptor beta chains from one sample in a study of blood T cell repertoires in COVID-19. Clones were read by immunoSEQ multiplex PCR, and TCRdb kept only the in-frame ones, dropping some. This table has around 70,000 clones, 80% appearing once. Sequences were obtained from peripheral blood. The source of these receptors is a human donor in a cohort sampled during active COVID-19. Each CDR3 is given with its conserved first and last residue.

len	v_gene	j_gene	CDR3aa
15	TRBV3-1/TRBV3-2	TRBJ2-1	CASSQVSGGAGEQFF
15	TRBV24-1	TRBJ2-3	CATSDPGTRADTQYF
15	TRBV5-1	TRBJ2-1	CASSLATSVDNEQFF
13	TRBV5-4	TRBJ1-1	CASSLEQYTEAFF
17	TRBV27	TRBJ2-7	CASTSRGMPGGPYEQYF
15	TRBV28	TRBJ1-6	CASTGGQAANSPLHF
17	TRBV5-6	TRBJ2-3	CASSQQGQGYSTDTQYF
15	TRBV18	TRBJ2-1	CASSPGLGGYNEQFF
14	TRBV28	TRBJ1-4	CASSSEGTNEKLFF
15	TRBV18	TRBJ1-5	CASSPRQGVNQPQHF
19	TRBV19	TRBJ2-4	CASSKAPSGGAWVKNIQYF
17	TRBV7-9	TRBJ1-2	CASSLNRDREKRDGYTF
16	TRBV6-2/TRBV6-3	TRBJ2-3	CASSYSRGRSLDTQYF
13	TRBV30	TRBJ2-7	CAWKRQDSYEQYF
14	TRBV27	TRBJ2-3	CASSLGGSADTQYF
17	TRBV15	TRBJ2-6	CATSRLTGGSGANVLTF
18	TRBV21-1	TRBJ1-5	CASSTVRQELSPHQPQHF
15	TRBV4-1	TRBJ1-2	CASSRGQGDNYGYTF
16	TRBV25-1	TRBJ2-5	CASSEYGTGDKETQYF
14	TRBV10-3	TRBJ2-3	CAISDSSGGDTQYF
16	TRBV18	TRBJ2-1	CASSPRLAGGTNEQFF
13	TRBV28	TRBJ2-5	CASSLYQGETQYF
13	TRBV25-1	TRBJ1-2	CASSEGAAYGYTF
14	TRBV18	TRBJ1-2	CASSPGRANYGYTF
15	TRBV10-3	TRBJ1-1	CAISQVGQGNTEAFF
16	TRBV7-2	TRBJ2-3	CASSTKGGGSGDTQYF
17	TRBV4-1	TRBJ2-3	CASSQAGGSGYTDTQYF
13	TRBV6-5	TRBJ2-7	CASSRTGNYEQYF
15	TRBV19	TRBJ2-2	CASKRLGENTGELFF
14	TRBV10-2	TRBJ2-7	CASSTGTGGYEQYF
13	TRBV7-3	TRBJ2-7	CASSGQGSSEQYF
16	TRBV5-1	TRBJ1-1	CASSLSMDRGLVEAFF
12	TRBV18	TRBJ1-1	CASSQTRTEAFF
13	TRBV2	TRBJ1-2	CASSGRGNYGYTF
15	TRBV28	TRBJ2-1	CASRTSGGEGNEQFF
14	TRBV5-5	TRBJ1-5	CASSLVSGKQPQHF
12	TRBV19	TRBJ2-7	CASSGTGIEQYF
14	TRBV5-5	TRBJ2-7	CASSYGQGAYEQYF
15	TRBV7-2	TRBJ2-5	CASSLVGTEQETQYF
14	TRBV19	TRBJ1-1	CASSIQGVDTEAFF
13	TRBV18	TRBJ1-4	CASQQGTNEKLFF
17	TRBV7-2	TRBJ1-2	CASSLDGTGVTLYGYTF
16	TRBV7-3	TRBJ2-6	CASRASGGSGANVLTF
17	TRBV5-6	TRBJ2-3	CASSLRAGGGVGDTQYF
15	TRBV11-1	TRBJ2-5	CASRDRTALKETQYF
15	TRBV7-2	TRBJ1-2	CASRSRPQISYGYTF
14	TRBV6-6	TRBJ2-5	CASSSRGGLETQYF
13	TRBV7-2	TRBJ2-5	CASSPRGGQTQYF